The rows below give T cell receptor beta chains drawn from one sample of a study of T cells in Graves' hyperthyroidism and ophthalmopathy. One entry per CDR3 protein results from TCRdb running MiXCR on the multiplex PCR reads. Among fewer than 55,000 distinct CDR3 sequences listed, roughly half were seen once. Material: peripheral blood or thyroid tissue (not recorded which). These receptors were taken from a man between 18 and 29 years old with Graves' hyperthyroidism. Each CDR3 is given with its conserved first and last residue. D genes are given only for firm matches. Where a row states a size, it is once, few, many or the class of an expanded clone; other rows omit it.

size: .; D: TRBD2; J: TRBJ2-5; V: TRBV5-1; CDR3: CASSVGTSRHGKETQYF; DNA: TGCGCCAGCAGCGTCGGGACTAGTCGGCACGGGAAGGAGACCCAGTACTTC
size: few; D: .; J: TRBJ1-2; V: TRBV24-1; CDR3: CATSTGFGYTF; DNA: TGTGCCACCAGCACAGGGTTTGGCTACACCTTC
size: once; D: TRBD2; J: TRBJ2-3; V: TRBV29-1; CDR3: CSVRPGTSGRPPDTQYF; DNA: TGCAGCGTGAGGCCCGGGACTAGCGGGAGGCCCCCAGATACGCAGTATTTT
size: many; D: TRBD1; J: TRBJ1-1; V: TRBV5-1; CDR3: CASSSRTGFEAFF; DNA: TGCGCCAGCAGCTCAAGGACAGGATTTGAAGCTTTCTTT
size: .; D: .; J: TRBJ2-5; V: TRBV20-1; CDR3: CSASSGNQETQYF; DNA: TGCAGTGCTTCCTCAGGGAACCAAGAGACCCAGTACTTC
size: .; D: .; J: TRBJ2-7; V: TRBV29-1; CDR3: CSGKRGGF; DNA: TGCAGCGGGAAACGTGGTGGGTTC
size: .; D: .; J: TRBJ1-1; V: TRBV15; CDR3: CATSRFGGSSEAFF; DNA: TGTGCCACCAGCAGATTTGGGGGAAGCTCTGAAGCTTTCTTT
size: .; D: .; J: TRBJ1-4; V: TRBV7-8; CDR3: CASNDLGRTLATNEKLFF; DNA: TGTGCCAGCAACGATTTAGGACGGACGCTTGCAACTAATGAAAAACTGTTTTTT
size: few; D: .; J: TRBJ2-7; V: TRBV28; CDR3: CASSPSIGSVAIYEQYF; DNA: TGTGCCAGCAGTCCCTCAATAGGATCGGTTGCCATTTACGAGCAGTACTTC
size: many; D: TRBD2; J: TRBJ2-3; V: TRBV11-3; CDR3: CASSREGSTDTQYF; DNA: TGTGCCAGCAGCAGGGAGGGAAGCACAGATACGCAGTATTTT
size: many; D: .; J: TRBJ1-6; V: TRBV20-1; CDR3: CSAPGGSPLHF; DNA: TGCAGTGCCCCGGGTGGTTCACCCCTCCACTTT
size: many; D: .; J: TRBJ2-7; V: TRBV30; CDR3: CAWNLDSGSSYEQYF; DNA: TGTGCCTGGAACCTTGATTCCGGTAGTTCCTACGAGCAGTACTTC
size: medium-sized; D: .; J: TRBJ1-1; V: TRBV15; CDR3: CATSAPRPLNTEAFF; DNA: TGTGCCACCAGCGCGCCCCGACCCCTCAACACTGAAGCTTTCTTT
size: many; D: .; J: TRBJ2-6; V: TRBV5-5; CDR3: CASLSISGANVLTF; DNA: TGTGCCAGCCTCAGCATCTCTGGGGCCAACGTCCTGACTTTC
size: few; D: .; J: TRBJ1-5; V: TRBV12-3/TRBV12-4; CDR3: CASSFLGGSGNQPQHF; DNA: TGTGCCAGCAGTTTTTTGGGGGGTTCAGGCAATCAGCCCCAGCATTTT
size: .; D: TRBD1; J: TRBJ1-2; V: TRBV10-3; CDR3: CAIADRDGYGYTF; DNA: TGTGCCATCGCGGACAGGGATGGCTATGGCTACACCTTC
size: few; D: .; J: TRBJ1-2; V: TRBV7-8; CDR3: CASSLVGDGYTF; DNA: TGTGCCAGCAGCTTAGTCGGGGATGGCTACACCTTC
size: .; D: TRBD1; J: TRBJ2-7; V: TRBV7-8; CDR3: CASSQGTGELNYKQYF; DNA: TGCGCCAGCAGCCAAGGGACAGGGGAACTAAACTACAAGCAGTACTTC
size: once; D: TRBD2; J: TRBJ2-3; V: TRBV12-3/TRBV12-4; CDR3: CASRLASGRLTDTQYF; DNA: TGTGCCAGCAGATTAGCTAGCGGGAGGTTAACAGATACGCAGTATTTT
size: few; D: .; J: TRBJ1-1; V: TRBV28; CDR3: CASSRRGFNTEAFF; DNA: TGTGCCAGCAGTCGCAGAGGGTTTAACACTGAAGCTTTCTTT
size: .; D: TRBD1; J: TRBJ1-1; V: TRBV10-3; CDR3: CAISEGTGVMNTEAFF; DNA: TGTGCCATCAGTGAGGGGACAGGGGTCATGAACACTGAAGCTTTCTTT
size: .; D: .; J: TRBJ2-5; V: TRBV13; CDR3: CASSLGIGKRETQYF; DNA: TGTGCCAGCAGCTTAGGAATCGGAAAACGAGAGACCCAGTACTTC
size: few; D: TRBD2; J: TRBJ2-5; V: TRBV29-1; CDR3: CSVRPGASGSGTETQYF; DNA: TGCAGCGTGAGGCCCGGGGCTAGCGGGAGTGGTACGGAGACCCAGTACTTC
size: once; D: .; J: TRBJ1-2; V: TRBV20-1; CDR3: CSASNGDSYSYTF; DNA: TGCAGTGCTAGCAACGGAGATAGCTATAGCTACACCTTC
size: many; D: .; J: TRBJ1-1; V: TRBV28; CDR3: CASTGHPNTEAFF; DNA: TGTGCCAGTACGGGACACCCGAACACTGAAGCTTTCTTT
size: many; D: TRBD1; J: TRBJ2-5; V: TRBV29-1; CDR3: CSVETPQGTQETQYF; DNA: TGCAGCGTTGAGACACCACAGGGGACCCAAGAGACCCAGTACTTC
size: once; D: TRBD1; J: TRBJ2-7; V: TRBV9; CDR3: CASSAAGTGGYEQYF; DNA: TGTGCCAGCAGCGCGGCCGGGACAGGGGGGTACGAGCAGTACTTC
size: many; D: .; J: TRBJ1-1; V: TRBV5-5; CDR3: CASTWGAGPNGAFF; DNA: TGTGCCAGCACCTGGGGGGCAGGACCTAACGGAGCTTTCTTT
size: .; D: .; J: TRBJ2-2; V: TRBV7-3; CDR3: CASSVRLDGDTGELFF; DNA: TGTGCCAGCAGCGTGAGACTGGACGGAGACACCGGGGAGCTGTTTTTT
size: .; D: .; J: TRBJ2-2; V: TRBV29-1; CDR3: CSVALGGEPTGELFF; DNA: TGCAGCGTTGCGTTGGGGGGAGAGCCAACCGGGGAGCTATTCTTT
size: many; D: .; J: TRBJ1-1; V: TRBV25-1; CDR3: CASRAPWVNTEAFF; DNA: TGTGCCAGCAGGGCCCCGTGGGTGAACACTGAAGCTTTCTTT
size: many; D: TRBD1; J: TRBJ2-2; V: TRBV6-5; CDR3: CASSSPDLRDRGSGELFF; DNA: TGTGCCAGCAGTTCCCCCGACTTGCGGGACAGGGGGAGCGGGGAGCTGTTTTTT
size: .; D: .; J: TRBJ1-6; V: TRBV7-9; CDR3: CASSLWSGGDLHF; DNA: TGTGCCAGCAGCTTATGGTCGGGGGGGGACCTCCACTTT
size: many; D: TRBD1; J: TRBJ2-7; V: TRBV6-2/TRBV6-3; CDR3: CASTSGTGDEQYF; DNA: TGTGCCAGCACCTCGGGGACAGGGGACGAGCAGTACTTC
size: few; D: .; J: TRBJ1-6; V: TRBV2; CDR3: CASSEFWRGRSGSPLHF; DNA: TGTGCCAGCAGTGAATTTTGGAGGGGACGCAGTGGCTCACCCCTCCACTTT
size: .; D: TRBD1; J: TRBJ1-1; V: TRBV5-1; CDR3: CASSGTGGTEAFF; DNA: TGCGCCAGCAGCGGGACAGGGGGCACTGAAGCTTTCTTT
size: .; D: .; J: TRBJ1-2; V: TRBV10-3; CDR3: CAISAGSRYGYTF; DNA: TGTGCCATCAGTGCAGGGAGTAGGTATGGCTACACCTTC
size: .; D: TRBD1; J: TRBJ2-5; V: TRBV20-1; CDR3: CSARKDRGFQETQYF; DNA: TGCAGTGCTAGGAAGGACAGGGGATTCCAAGAGACCCAGTACTTC
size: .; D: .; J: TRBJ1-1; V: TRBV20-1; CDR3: CSSPNRTRNTEAFF; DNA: TGCAGTTCACCAAACAGGACGAGGAACACTGAAGCTTTCTTT
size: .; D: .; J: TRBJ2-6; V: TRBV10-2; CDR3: CASSESRGYGANVLTF; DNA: TGCGCCAGCAGTGAGTCCAGGGGTTATGGGGCCAACGTCCTGACTTTC
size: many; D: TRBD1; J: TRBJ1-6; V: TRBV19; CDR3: CASSFVPGQLNSPLHF; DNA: TGTGCCAGTAGTTTTGTGCCGGGACAGCTCAATTCACCCCTCCACTTT
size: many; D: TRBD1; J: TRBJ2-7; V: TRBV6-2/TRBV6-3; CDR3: CASKLGTGYAEQYF; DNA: TGTGCCAGCAAGCTCGGGACAGGGTATGCCGAGCAGTACTTC
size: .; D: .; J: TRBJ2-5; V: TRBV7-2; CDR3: CASSLAEWGETQYF; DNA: TGTGCCAGCAGCTTAGCTGAGTGGGGCGAGACCCAGTACTTC
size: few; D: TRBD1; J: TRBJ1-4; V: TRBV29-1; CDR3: CSVGTGRTTNEKLFF; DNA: TGCAGCGTTGGGACAGGGAGGACAACTAATGAAAAACTGTTTTTT
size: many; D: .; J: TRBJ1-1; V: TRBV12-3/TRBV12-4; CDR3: CASSRSMNTEAFF; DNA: TGTGCCAGCTCTCGAAGCATGAACACTGAAGCTTTCTTT
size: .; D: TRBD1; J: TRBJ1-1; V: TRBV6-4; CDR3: CASSDRQGANPNTEAFF; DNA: TGTGCCAGCAGTGATCGGCAGGGGGCTAATCCCAACACTGAAGCTTTCTTT
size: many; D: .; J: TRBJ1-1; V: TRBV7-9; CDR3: CASSPPLMVTEAFF; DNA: TGTGCCAGCAGCCCACCCCTGATGGTCACTGAAGCTTTCTTT
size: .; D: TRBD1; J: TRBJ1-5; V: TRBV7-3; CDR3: CASSIAKDRRISNQPQHF; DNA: TGTGCCAGCAGCATTGCCAAGGACAGGAGGATAAGCAATCAGCCCCAGCATTTT
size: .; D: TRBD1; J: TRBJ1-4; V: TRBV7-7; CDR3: CASSSHRGVITNGKLFF; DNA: TGTGCCAGCAGCTCCCACAGGGGTGTTATTACTAATGGAAAACTGTTTTTT
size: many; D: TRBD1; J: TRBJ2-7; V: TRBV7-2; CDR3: CASSTRQGSTREQYF; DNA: TGTGCCAGCAGCACCCGACAGGGTAGTACTAGGGAGCAGTACTTC
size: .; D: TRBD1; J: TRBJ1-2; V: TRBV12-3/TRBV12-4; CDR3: CASSGGQGRRGYTF; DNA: TGTGCCAGCAGTGGGGGACAGGGTCGGCGTGGCTACACCTTC
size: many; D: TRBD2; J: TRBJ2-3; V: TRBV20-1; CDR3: CSAGTGLAGRTDTQYF; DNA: TGCAGTGCTGGGACCGGACTAGCGGGAAGGACAGATACGCAGTATTTT
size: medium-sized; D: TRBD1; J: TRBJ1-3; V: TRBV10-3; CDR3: CAISAGGQSGNTIYF; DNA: TGTGCCATCAGTGCAGGGGGGCAGTCTGGAAACACCATATATTTT
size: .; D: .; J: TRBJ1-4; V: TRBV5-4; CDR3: CATNEKLFF; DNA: TGTGCAACTAATGAAAAACTGTTTTTT
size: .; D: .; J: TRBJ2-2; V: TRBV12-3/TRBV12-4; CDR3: CASSRSGDGGGELLF; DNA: TGCGCCAGCAGTCGTTCCGGAGATGGTGGCGGGGAGCTGCTTTTT
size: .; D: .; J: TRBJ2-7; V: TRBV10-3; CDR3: CATYPGTEGEQYF; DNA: TGTGCCACCTACCCCGGGACTGAGGGGGAGCAGTACTTC
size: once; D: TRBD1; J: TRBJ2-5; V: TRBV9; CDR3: CASSPGTGGETQYF; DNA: TGTGCCAGCAGCCCCGGGACAGGGGGTGAGACCCAGTACTTC
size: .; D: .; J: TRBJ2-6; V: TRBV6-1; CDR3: CASKSTRSGASVLTF; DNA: TGTGCCAGCAAATCGACTCGCTCTGGGGCCAGCGTCCTGACCTTC
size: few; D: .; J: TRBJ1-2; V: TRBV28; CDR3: CASSLTGNSYGYTF; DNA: TGTGCCAGCAGCCTTACAGGGAATTCCTATGGCTACACCTTC
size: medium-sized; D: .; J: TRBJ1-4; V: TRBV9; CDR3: CASSVGTGTNEKLFF; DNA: TGTGCCAGCAGCGTCGGGACCGGGACAAATGAAAAACTGTTTTTT